The rows below give T cell receptor beta chains drawn from one sample of a study of T cells after yellow fever vaccination. TCRdb fed the 5' RACE reads into MiXCR, producing one record per CDR3 protein. Of some 560,000 distinct CDR3 sequences listed, under 25% are singletons. The sample here was PBMCs, taken 15 days after the yellow fever booster vaccination. Every receptor here comes from a man aged 25 to 40 who received the YFV17D yellow fever vaccine. CDR3s include the opening cysteine and the closing phenylalanine or tryptophan. The D gene is left open where the match is weak. Size values are once, few and many counts, or a class for expanded clones, and some rows have none.

D gene,clone size,CDR3 length,V gene,J gene,CDR3 DNA,CDR3 protein
TRBD2,few,15,TRBV5-1,TRBJ2-1,TGCGCCAGCAGCATGCGGACTAGCGGGGACAATGAGCAGTTCTTC,CASSMRTSGDNEQFF
TRBD1,few,15,TRBV27,TRBJ2-7,TGTGCCAGCTCCACCCCCGGGACAGACAACTACGAGCAGTACTTC,CASSTPGTDNYEQYF
TRBD1,.,15,TRBV5-1,TRBJ2-7,TGCGCCAGCAGCCTTTCCGGGACAGGGTGGTACGAGCAGTACTTC,CASSLSGTGWYEQYF
.,.,18,TRBV10-3,TRBJ1-2,TGTGCCATCAGTGAGTCGAGGACAGACCCGACCGGTGACTATGGCTACACCTTC,CAISESRTDPTGDYGYTF
.,.,15,TRBV19,TRBJ2-1,TGTGCCAGTAGTCGGGGCGGGACTCCAAACAATGAGCAGTTCTTC,CASSRGGTPNNEQFF
.,.,15,TRBV10-3,TRBJ2-1,TGTGCCATCAGACAAGTATCGGGGTCCTACAATGAGCAGTTCTTC,CAIRQVSGSYNEQFF
.,.,15,TRBV7-2,TRBJ1-2,TGTGCCAGCAGCCCAACGCTGGGGGCGCCTCATGGCTACACCTTC,CASSPTLGAPHGYTF
.,many,15,TRBV15,TRBJ2-1,TGTGCCACCAGCAGAGCGTCCAGCTCCTACAATGAGCAGTTCTTC,CATSRASSSYNEQFF
TRBD2,many,20,TRBV5-1,TRBJ2-3,TGCGCCAGCAGCTTGGCACTAGCGGGAGCGCAAGGTAGCCCCACAGATACGCAGTATTTT,CASSLALAGAQGSPTDTQYF
.,.,12,TRBV2,TRBJ2-7,TGTGCCAGCAGTGAAAGAGTTATTGAGCAGTACTTC,CASSERVIEQYF
.,.,15,TRBV6-4,TRBJ2-1,TGTGCCAGCAGTCGGTCTGTCGGGGGGCTGAATGAGCAGTTCTTC,CASSRSVGGLNEQFF
TRBD2,.,12,TRBV18,TRBJ2-1,TGTGCCAGCTCACCGGGGGGGATTGAGCAGTTCTTC,CASSPGGIEQFF
.,.,15,TRBV7-7,TRBJ2-1,TGTGCCAGCAGCTTAGATTGGGGAGTCGGCAATGAGCAGTTCTTC,CASSLDWGVGNEQFF
TRBD2,few,14,TRBV5-1,TRBJ2-1,TGCGCCAGCAGCGGGGCGACTAGCGGGACCTTTCAGTTCTTC,CASSGATSGTFQFF